The rows below give T cell receptor beta chains drawn from one sample of a study of sequential checkpoint blockade in melanoma. Profiling relied on immunoSEQ multiplex PCR, and the TCRdb table lists in-frame clones only, not all of them. The repertoire includes about 13,000 clones, around 76% of them detected once, and roughly 47% sits in the top ten. The sequenced sample was CD8+ T cells sorted from blood (inferred from file names), obtained from a patient given nivolumab and ipilimumab in sequence. These receptors were taken from a human patient with melanoma. Some clones in this sample may be carry-over from other donors' samples. Both conserved end residues are part of each CDR3. A D gene is named only where the DNA matches it firmly. Clone size appears in some rows only: once, few, many, or a class for an expanded clone.

NA	TRBD2	TRBV19	TRBJ2-7	CASSIPRGSGDNYEQYF	TGTGCCAGTAGTATCCCCCGAGGCAGCGGGGATAATTACGAGCAGTACTTC
NA	NA	TRBV5-4	TRBJ1-2	CASSVDGQPLNYGYTF	TGTGCCAGCAGTGTTGACGGACAGCCCCTTAACTATGGCTACACCTTC
NA	NA	TRBV4-1	TRBJ1-4	CASSQGGGVEKLFF	TGCGCCAGCAGCCAAGGTGGGGGGGTTGAAAAACTGTTTTTT
NA	TRBD1	TRBV15	TRBJ1-4	CATSSTGEANEKLFF	TGTGCCACCAGCAGCACAGGGGAGGCTAATGAAAAACTGTTTTTT
NA	NA	TRBV28	TRBJ2-7	CASSLGGASYEQYF	TGTGCCAGCAGTTTAGGGGGGGCGTCCTACGAGCAGTACTTC
few	NA	TRBV6-4	TRBJ2-3	CASSDHGGSTDTQYF	TGTGCCAGCAGTGACCACGGGGGTAGCACAGATACGCAGTATTTT
once	NA	TRBV7-9	TRBJ2-5	CASSLDLSNRETQYF	TGTGCCAGCAGCTTAGATTTGTCTAACAGGGAGACCCAGTACTTC
NA	NA	TRBV2	TRBJ2-7	CAFHRGPAADEQYF	TGTGCCTTCCATCGGGGTCCCGCGGCCGACGAGCAGTACTTC
NA	NA	TRBV9	TRBJ2-7	CASSVDSRGRYEQYF	TGTGCCAGCAGCGTAGACAGCCGGGGTCGCTACGAGCAGTACTTC
NA	NA	TRBV7-3	TRBJ1-1	CASSQDSQNTEAFF	TGTGCCAGCAGCCAGGACAGCCAGAACACTGAAGCTTTCTTT
once	NA	TRBV4-3	TRBJ2-3	CASSPLYRPTDTQYF	TGCGCCAGCAGCCCCCTTTACAGGCCCACAGATACGCAGTATTTT
once	NA	TRBV4-2	TRBJ2-7	CASSQAPTYEQYF	TGTGCCAGCAGCCAAGCCCCAACCTACGAGCAGTACTTC
few	TRBD1	TRBV6-5	TRBJ1-1	CASSDRGMNTEAFF	TGTGCCAGCAGTGACAGGGGGATGAACACTGAAGCTTTCTTT
NA	TRBD1	TRBV7-9	TRBJ2-7	CASSPRDRDEQYF	TGTGCCAGCAGCCCGCGGGACAGGGACGAGCAGTACTTC
NA	TRBD1	TRBV6-1	TRBJ1-3	CASRATGGSGNTIYF	TGTGCCAGCAGGGCGACAGGGGGCTCTGGAAACACCATATATTTT
NA	NA	TRBV4-1	TRBJ1-1	CASSLQLNTEAFF	TGCGCCAGCAGCCTACAGCTGAACACTGAAGCTTTCTTT
NA	NA	TRBV4-1	TRBJ2-6	CASSHHTGANVLTF	TGCGCCAGCAGCCACCACACTGGGGCCAACGTCCTGACTTTC
NA	NA	TRBV6-5	TRBJ2-3	CASSYGRGWLDTQYF	TGTGCCAGCAGTTACGGCCGGGGATGGCTGGATACGCAGTATTTT
NA	NA	TRBV7-6	TRBJ1-6	CASSSEATIGSPLHF	TGTGCCAGCAGCTCCGAAGCGACGATCGGTTCACCCCTCCACTTT
once	TRBD1	TRBV2	TRBJ2-1	CASTQDRGLNEQFF	TGTGCCAGCACCCAGGACAGGGGACTCAATGAGCAGTTCTTC
once	TRBD2	TRBV9	TRBJ2-5	CASSVTSGVQETQYF	TGTGCCAGCAGCGTAACTAGCGGGGTCCAAGAGACCCAGTACTTC
NA	TRBD1	TRBV27	TRBJ2-7	CASSHGTASYEQYF	TGTGCCAGCAGCCACGGGACAGCCTCCTACGAGCAGTACTTC
NA	NA	TRBV2	TRBJ1-2	CASLQGNYGYTF	TGTGCCAGCCTCCAGGGGAACTATGGCTACACCTTC
few	TRBD2	TRBV28	TRBJ2-4	CASRGGLGSKNIQYF	TGTGCCAGCAGGGGAGGGTTGGGGTCCAAAAACATTCAGTACTTC
NA	TRBD2	TRBV7-9	TRBJ2-3	CASSSTSGGSDTQYF	TGTGCCAGCAGCTCGACTAGCGGGGGGTCAGATACGCAGTATTTT
NA	NA	TRBV4-3	TRBJ1-2	CASSQDRGRGGYTF	TGCGCCAGCAGCCAAGACAGGGGAAGAGGTGGCTACACCTTC
once	NA	TRBV7-9	TRBJ2-5	CASSDLVSKETQYF	TGTGCCAGCAGCGACTTGGTCTCGAAGGAGACCCAGTACTTC
once	TRBD2	TRBV9	TRBJ2-5	CASSPSGVAGETQYF	TGTGCCAGCAGCCCTAGCGGGGTCGCAGGAGAGACCCAGTACTTC
NA	NA	TRBV19	TRBJ2-1	CASVPGSSYNEQFF	TGTGCCAGTGTCCCCGGGAGCTCCTACAATGAGCAGTTCTTC
NA	NA	TRBV28	TRBJ1-6	CASSLSSGSPLHF	TGTGCCAGCAGTTTGAGTAGTGGTTCACCCCTCCACTTT
NA	NA	TRBV7-6	TRBJ2-7	CASSSLHTEAYEQYF	TGTGCCAGCAGCTCTCTACACACAGAAGCCTACGAGCAGTACTTC
NA	NA	TRBV7-6	TRBJ2-7	CASSLEAGSLKEQYF	TGTGCCAGCAGCTTAGAGGCAGGGTCGTTAAAAGAGCAGTACTTC
NA	NA	TRBV5-1	TRBJ1-4	CASSPSGENEKLFF	TGCGCCAGCAGCCCCTCGGGGGAAAATGAAAAACTGTTTTTT
NA	NA	TRBV5-1	TRBJ2-1	CASSLDRDSPYNEQFF	TGCGCCAGCAGCTTGGATCGAGACTCTCCCTACAATGAGCAGTTCTTC
NA	NA	TRBV7-2	TRBJ2-7	CASSPRRLFYEQYF	TGTGCCAGCAGCCCTCGGAGGCTATTCTACGAGCAGTACTTC
NA	NA	TRBV6-5	TRBJ1-1	CASSPGNTEAFF	TGTGCCAGCAGTCCGGGTAACACTGAAGCTTTCTTT
NA	NA	TRBV5-1	TRBJ2-3	CASSLPHRETTDTQYF	TGCGCCAGCAGCTTGCCCCACAGGGAAACCACAGATACGCAGTATTTT